The rows below give T cell receptor beta chains drawn from one sample of a study of T cell repertoires in cytomegalovirus infection. MiXCR was run by TCRdb on the reads, yielding one entry per CDR3 protein. The table includes about 770,000 distinct CDR3 sequences, 29% detected once. Antigens for these TCRs are unknown. The sequencing used cultured CD8+ T cells from PBMCs, collected from culture after CMV antigen stimulation. The receptor source for this set is a human donor in good health (CMV status not recorded). Some clones in this sample may be carry-over from other donors' samples. CDR3s include the opening cysteine and the closing phenylalanine or tryptophan. The D gene is left open where the match is weak. Clone size is given for some rows only: seen once, a few or many times, or a class if the clone is expanded.

clone size	D gene	CDR3 length	V gene	J gene	CDR3 protein	CDR3 DNA
.	TRBD2	16	TRBV7-6	TRBJ2-1	CASSSLSGSSYNEQFF	TGTGCTAGCAGCTCTTTAAGCGGGAGCTCCTACAATGAGCAGTTCTTC
.	.	13	TRBV7-9	TRBJ1-2	CASSSRGFYGYTF	TGTGCCAGCAGTTCACGGGGCTTCTATGGCTACACCTTC
.	TRBD1	16	TRBV11-2	TRBJ2-7	CASRSTDRALGYEQYF	TGTGCCAGCAGATCTACTGACAGGGCCCTAGGCTACGAGCAGTACTTC
.	.	16	TRBV19	TRBJ1-1	CASSINPTGTDTEAFF	TGTGCCAGTAGTATAAATCCCACAGGGACGGACACTGAAGCTTTCTTT
few	TRBD2	16	TRBV27	TRBJ2-5	CASSLTGTSGQETQYF	TGTGCCAGCAGTTTAACCGGGACTAGCGGGCAAGAGACCCAGTACTTC
.	TRBD1	16	TRBV19	TRBJ1-1	CASSPGEGALGAEAFF	TGTGCCAGTAGCCCGGGCGAGGGGGCTTTAGGGGCTGAAGCTTTCTTT
.	TRBD2	16	TRBV2	TRBJ2-3	CASSGPLAGGLDTQYF	TGTGCCAGCAGTGGCCCACTAGCGGGGGGCTTAGATACGCAGTATTTT
few	.	17	TRBV10-3	TRBJ2-1	CAILGSSRDKGVNEQFF	TGTGCCATCCTAGGAAGCTCCAGAGATAAGGGGGTTAATGAGCAGTTCTTC
.	.	12	TRBV20-1	TRBJ2-3	CSARPASDTQYF	TGCAGTGCCCGACCGGCTTCAGATACGCAGTATTTT
few	.	13	TRBV7-6	TRBJ2-3	CASSTTSTDTQYF	TGTGCTAGCAGCACAACTAGCACAGATACGCAGTATTTT
few	TRBD1	15	TRBV12-3/TRBV12-4	TRBJ2-7	CASSSRDRADYEQYF	TGTGCCAGCAGTTCCAGGGACAGGGCCGACTACGAGCAGTACTTC
.	.	15	TRBV6-2/TRBV6-3	TRBJ2-3	CASSYMGTVGDTQYF	TGTGCCAGCAGTTACATGGGGACGGTTGGAGATACGCAGTATTTT
many	TRBD2	19	TRBV7-2	TRBJ2-5	CASSLGVLRGGQSGETQYF	TGTGCCAGCAGCTTAGGTGTGCTGCGGGGGGGCCAGTCGGGCGAGACCCAGTACTTC
few	.	16	TRBV10-3	TRBJ1-1	CAISETQLGLGPEAFF	TGTGCCATCAGTGAGACCCAACTCGGACTCGGGCCTGAAGCTTTCTTT
.	.	15	TRBV4-1	TRBJ1-1	CASSQVGDSNTEAFF	TGCGCCAGCAGCCAAGTTGGGGACTCGAACACTGAAGCTTTCTTT
many	TRBD2	15	TRBV7-2	TRBJ2-1	CASSLWTSEGNEQFF	TGTGCCAGCAGCTTATGGACTAGCGAAGGGAATGAGCAGTTCTTC
few	.	18	TRBV6-5	TRBJ2-5	CASSYGGGGGSPKETQYF	TGTGCCAGCAGTTACGGGGGTGGAGGGGGCTCGCCGAAAGAGACCCAGTACTTC
once	TRBD1	14	TRBV20-1	TRBJ2-1	CSARERGGGQGQFF	TGCAGTGCTAGAGAACGTGGGGGAGGACAGGGGCAGTTCTTC
.	.	13	TRBV6-1	TRBJ1-1	CASSRTGWTEAFF	TGTGCCAGCAGTAGAACAGGGTGGACTGAAGCTTTCTTT
.	.	15	TRBV9	TRBJ2-5	CASSVVEQGLETQYF	TGTGCCAGCAGCGTAGTTGAACAGGGTCTAGAGACCCAGTACTTC
.	TRBD2	19	TRBV7-8	TRBJ2-1	CASSLVRLAGESSYNEQFF	TGTGCCAGCAGCTTAGTACGGCTAGCGGGGGAAAGCTCCTACAATGAGCAGTTCTTC
few	.	18	TRBV7-4	TRBJ2-6	CASSSRDGPISGANVLTF	TGTGCCAGCAGCTCCCGGGACGGACCCATCTCTGGGGCCAACGTCCTGACTTTC
.	.	15	TRBV4-1	TRBJ1-5	CASSQEGASNQPQHF	TGCGCCAGCAGCCAAGAAGGGGCGAGTAATCAGCCCCAGCATTTT
.	TRBD2	15	TRBV4-1	TRBJ2-1	CASSPQRGGENEQFF	TGCGCCAGCAGCCCCCAGCGGGGGGGCGAGAATGAGCAGTTCTTC
.	.	14	TRBV19	TRBJ1-1	CASSMTYSNTEAFF	TGTGCCAGTAGTATGACTTACAGCAACACTGAAGCTTTCTTT
few	.	15	TRBV4-3	TRBJ1-5	CASSQGRRVDQPQHF	TGCGCCAGCAGCCAAGGCCGCAGAGTGGATCAGCCCCAGCATTTT
.	.	12	TRBV6-6	TRBJ2-3	CASSFRVDTQYF	TGTGCCAGCAGTTTCAGAGTAGATACGCAGTATTTT
few	.	19	TRBV20-1	TRBJ1-5	CSARGVRAIPAYSNQPQHF	TGCAGTGCTAGAGGGGTCAGGGCCATCCCCGCTTATAGCAATCAGCCCCAGCATTTT
few	.	14	TRBV9	TRBJ1-3	CASSVGGTGNTIYF	TGCGCCAGCAGCGTAGGAGGAACTGGAAACACCATATATTTT
few	.	16	TRBV19	TRBJ2-1	CASKVGGGSSYNEQFF	TGTGCCAGTAAAGTAGGTGGGGGGAGCTCCTACAATGAGCAGTTCTTC
few	.	16	TRBV7-9	TRBJ2-3	CASSVDSFSSTDTQYF	TGTGCCAGCAGCGTGGACTCGTTTTCTAGCACAGATACGCAGTATTTT
few	.	12	TRBV7-6	TRBJ1-2	CASSLVTDGYTF	TGTGCCAGCAGCTTAGTGACTGATGGCTACACCTTC
.	TRBD1	13	TRBV28	TRBJ2-5	CASSGQGEKTQYF	TGTGCCAGCAGCGGACAGGGGGAGAAGACCCAGTACTTC
.	.	15	TRBV29-1	TRBJ1-1	CSVFSTGKGDTEAFF	TGCAGCGTTTTTTCTACAGGGAAGGGGGACACTGAAGCTTTCTTT
few	.	13	TRBV7-7	TRBJ2-7	CASSLALNYEQYF	TGTGCTAGCAGCTTAGCGCTGAACTACGAGCAGTACTTC
few	.	16	TRBV5-6	TRBJ2-4	CASSLGSGTYKNIQYF	TGTGCCAGCAGCTTGGGTTCCGGGACATACAAAAACATTCAGTACTTC
many	TRBD1	17	TRBV7-6	TRBJ2-5	CASSLVQGTGGQETQYF	TGTGCCAGCAGCTTAGTGCAGGGTACAGGGGGACAAGAGACCCAGTACTTC
.	TRBD1	15	TRBV27	TRBJ2-7	CASSRDRGRGNEQYF	TGTGCCAGCTCCCGGGACAGGGGGAGAGGGAACGAGCAGTACTTC
.	.	16	TRBV9	TRBJ2-3	CASSVVTHPITDTQYF	TGTGCCAGCAGCGTAGTTACCCACCCGATCACAGATACGCAGTATTTT
.	TRBD2	17	TRBV6-6	TRBJ2-7	CASSPFSLTSGGYEQYF	TGTGCCAGCAGTCCATTTTCCCTGACTAGCGGGGGATACGAGCAGTACTTC
.	.	16	TRBV6-4	TRBJ2-4	CASSVTKSQAKNIQYF	TGTGCCAGCAGTGTCACAAAGTCACAGGCCAAAAACATTCAGTACTTC
few	TRBD2	17	TRBV9	TRBJ2-5	CASSVQTSGGVQETQYF	TGTGCCAGCAGCGTCCAGACTAGCGGGGGGGTTCAAGAGACCCAGTACTTC
.	.	13	TRBV9	TRBJ1-2	CASSVGGNAGYTF	TGTGCCAGCAGCGTAGGGGGGAACGCGGGCTACACCTTC
.	.	17	TRBV6-2/TRBV6-3	TRBJ2-3	CASSYPKEGGATDTQYF	TGTGCCAGCAGTTATCCGAAAGAGGGGGGGGCAACAGATACGCAGTATTTT
few	TRBD2	16	TRBV6-6	TRBJ2-4	CASSYGTSGVLNIQYF	TGTGCCAGCAGTTACGGGACTAGCGGGGTTTTAAACATTCAGTACTTC
.	.	16	TRBV7-9	TRBJ2-5	CASSLIPGTTRETQYF	TGTGCCAGCAGCCTAATACCCGGGACGACTCGGGAGACCCAGTACTTC
many	.	17	TRBV10-3	TRBJ1-5	CAISESPTEYSNQPQHF	TGTGCCATCAGTGAGTCTCCGACAGAGTATAGCAATCAGCCCCAGCATTTT
.	.	16	TRBV7-4	TRBJ2-6	CASSLETDSGANVLTF	TGTGCCAGCAGCTTAGAGACAGACTCTGGGGCCAACGTCCTGACTTTC
few	.	15	TRBV4-3	TRBJ1-1	CASSPPGELNTEAFF	TGCGCCAGCAGCCCGCCAGGGGAGTTGAACACTGAAGCTTTCTTT
many	.	17	TRBV7-8	TRBJ2-3	CASSPGKANPNTDTQYF	TGTGCCAGCAGCCCAGGAAAAGCCAACCCTAACACAGATACGCAGTATTTT
few	.	17	TRBV6-5	TRBJ1-2	CASSYSLFIGQSYGYTF	TGTGCCAGCAGTTACTCGTTGTTTATCGGACAGTCCTATGGCTACACCTTC